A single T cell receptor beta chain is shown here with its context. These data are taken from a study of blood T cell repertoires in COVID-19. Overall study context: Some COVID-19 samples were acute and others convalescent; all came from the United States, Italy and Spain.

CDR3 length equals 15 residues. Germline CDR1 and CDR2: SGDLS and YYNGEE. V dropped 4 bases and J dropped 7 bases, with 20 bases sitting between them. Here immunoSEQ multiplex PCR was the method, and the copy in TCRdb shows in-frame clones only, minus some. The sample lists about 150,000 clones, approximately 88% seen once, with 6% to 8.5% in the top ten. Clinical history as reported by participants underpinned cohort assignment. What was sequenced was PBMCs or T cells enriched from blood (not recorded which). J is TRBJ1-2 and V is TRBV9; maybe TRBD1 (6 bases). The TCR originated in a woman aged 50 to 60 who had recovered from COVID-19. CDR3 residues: CASSPRTGQATGYTF. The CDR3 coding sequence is TGTGCCAGCAGCCCGCGAACAGGGCAAGCCACTGGCTACACCTTC.